The 13 T cell receptor beta chains in this list originate from one sample, sequenced in a study of OX40 agonist ivuxolimab in advanced cancers. The library was obtained by the immunoSEQ multiplex PCR assay. TCRdb mirrors the immuneACCESS table, restricted to in-frame sequences. Some clones are absent from its copies; in checked studies, under half trace to an unresolved V gene, and the reason for the others is unknown. The sample records roughly 100,000 clones, 87% of which are singletons. The ten top clones hold about 0.33% of the sample. Sequenced material: CD4+ or CD8+ T cells sorted from blood, taken in a trial of the OX40 agonist ivuxolimab. These receptors all come from an adult with an advanced solid tumor such as melanoma, head and neck, liver or kidney cancer.

V usage is TRBV29-1 and J usage is TRBJ1-3; TRBD1 matches 12 bases. Germline CDR1 is SQVTM and CDR2 is ANQGSEA. V lost 5 bases and J lost 8; bases outside the gene matches: 7. The length of the CDR3 is 14 residues. This CDR3 reads CSVKPGQGADTIYF. CDR3 bases: TGCAGCGTTAAGCCGGGACAGGGGGCGGACACCATATATTTT.

V gene TRBV7-8 combines with J gene TRBJ2-1; 7 nucleotides agree with TRBD1. The V gene end was trimmed by 0 bases and the J gene end by 8 bases; junction bases not matched to a gene: 16. The germline CDR1 and CDR2 sequences are SGHVS and FQNEAQ. The CDR3 contains 18 residues. The DNA for the CDR3 is TGTGCCAGCAGCTTAGCGCTTAGAAGGACAGGTAATCTCTATGAGCAGTTCTTC. Its protein is CASSLALRRTGNLYEQFF.

This clone was seen just once. The rearrangement links TRBV6-4 to TRBJ2-1; D gene ambiguous. Trimming shortened V by 0 bases and J by 7 bases, and 13 bases separated the two germline ends. This CDR3 comprises 15 residues. Germline V gene lookup returns CDR1 MRHNA and CDR2 SNTAGT. The chain's CDR3 is CASSDSRVRPNEQFF. The DNA of the CDR3 is TGTGCCAGCAGTGACTCGAGAGTTAGACCTAATGAGCAGTTCTTC.

This clone appeared a single time. This chain uses TRBV6-1 with TRBJ1-1; D unresolved. There are 13 residues in the CDR3. CDR1 is MNHNS, CDR2 SASEGT, per germline. The V end was cut by 6 bases, the J end by 1 base, with 9 bases between. The CDR3 region is CASRTVQNTEAFF. The CDR3 DNA sequence: TGTGCCAGCAGGACCGTGCAGAACACTGAAGCTTTCTTT.

The chain joins TRBV5-4 to TRBJ1-2; possibly TRBD1 for D (5 bases). Trimming took 5 bases from V and 2 from J, leaving 10 bases between them. The CDR3 has 13 amino acids. CDR1 is SGHNT and CDR2 is YYREEE in the germline V gene (reference sequence). This CDR3 is CASRYPGNYGYTF. In DNA form, the CDR3 reads TGTGCCAGCAGGTACCCAGGGAACTATGGCTACACCTTC.

This clone was observed once. The chain combines TRBV7-9 with TRBJ2-7; D is possibly TRBD1 (6 bases). The V gene lost 5 bases and the J gene lost 0 bases, with 11 bases spanning the gap. Germline-derived CDR1 and CDR2 are SEHNR and FQNEAQ (reference sequence). The CDR3 is made up of 14 amino acids. The chain's CDR3 is CASSITGPSYEQYF. The CDR3, as DNA: TGTGCCAGCAGCATTACAGGGCCCTCCTACGAGCAGTACTTC. Combining the CDR3 with reference TRBV7-9 and TRBJ2-7 gives the whole variable domain DTGVSQNPRHKITKRGQNVTFRCDPISEHNRLYWYRQTLGQGPEFLTYFQNEAQLEKSRLLSDRFSAERPKGSFSTLEIQRTEQGDSAMYLCASSITGPSYEQYFGPGTRLTVT.

J is TRBJ1-4 and V is TRBV2, with unresolved D. This CDR3 has 11 amino acids. Germline V gene lookup returns CDR1 SNHLY and CDR2 FYNNEI. The V and J ends lost 5 bases and 11 bases respectively, with 9 bases between them. The CDR3 is CASSFKDKLFF. The DNA of the CDR3 is TGTGCCAGCAGTTTCAAGGACAAACTGTTTTTT. Looking up the rest from reference TRBV2 and TRBJ1-4 gives the full variable domain: EPEVTQTPSHQVTQMGQEVILRCVPISNHLYFYWYRQILGQKVEFLVSFYNNEISEKSEIFDDQFSVERPDGSNFTLKIRSTKLEDSAMYFCASSFKDKLFFGSGTQLSVL.

This clone was seen more than once but under ten times. The chain recombines TRBV30 with TRBJ1-5; D might be TRBD1 (6 bases). The CDR3 length is 13 residues. Trimming took 1 base from V and 4 from J, leaving 8 bases between them. The germline gives CDR1 GTSNPN, CDR2 SVGIG (reference sequence). The CDR3 here is CAWSAQGNQPQHF. The CDR3 DNA is TGTGCCTGGAGTGCTCAGGGGAATCAGCCCCAGCATTTT.

CDR3 in amino acids: CASSPGTVNTEAFF. The CDR3 nucleotides read TGTGCCAGCAGTCCAGGGACCGTGAACACTGAAGCTTTCTTT. This chain uses TRBV27 with TRBJ1-1; possible D gene TRBD1, 5 bases. There are 14 residues in the CDR3. V was trimmed by 5 bases and J by 0 bases, leaving 10 bases between them. Germline lookup yields CDR1 MNHEY and CDR2 SMNVEV (reference sequence).

CDR3 sequence: CASRPIHRGNTIYF. In DNA form, the CDR3 reads TGTGCCAGCAGACCCATTCACCGGGGAAACACCATATATTTT. The V and J genes are TRBV6-5 and TRBJ1-3; no clear D. Per the germline V gene, CDR1 is MNHEY and CDR2 is SVGAGI. V lost 6 bases to trimming and J lost 4 bases, with 13 bases between them. The CDR3 is 14 amino acids.

V usage is TRBV6-5 and J usage is TRBJ1-3; D not certain. This CDR3 comprises 14 residues. Looked up from germline, CDR1 is MNHEY and CDR2 is SVGAGI. Between the trimmed V and J ends, which lost 8 bases and 0 bases, there was a span of 11 bases. CDR3 protein: CASSRSSSGNTIYF. DNA for the CDR3: TGTGCCAGCTCGCGGTCCAGCTCTGGAAACACCATATATTTT.

V usage is TRBV5-4 and J usage is TRBJ1-1; D gene uncertain. The CDR3 runs to 14 residues. Germline V lookup: CDR1 SGHNT, CDR2 YYREEE (reference sequence). Trimming pared 4 bases from V and 3 bases from J, leaving 13 bases between. In DNA, the CDR3 is TGTGCCAGCAGCCAAATATTGAGGGACACTGAAGCTTTCTTT. It yields the protein CASSQILRDTEAFF.

The chain couples TRBV4-1 to TRBJ1-1, with D maybe TRBD1 (6 bases). CDR1 and CDR2 from the germline V gene are MGHRA and YSYEKL. Trimming cost V 5 bases and J 5 bases, with 18 bases left between them. The length of the CDR3 is 15 residues. The CDR3 nucleotides read TGCGCCAGCAGCGCAACCGCTTCAGGGGAAACTGAAGCTTTCTTT. Translating gives CASSATASGETEAFF.